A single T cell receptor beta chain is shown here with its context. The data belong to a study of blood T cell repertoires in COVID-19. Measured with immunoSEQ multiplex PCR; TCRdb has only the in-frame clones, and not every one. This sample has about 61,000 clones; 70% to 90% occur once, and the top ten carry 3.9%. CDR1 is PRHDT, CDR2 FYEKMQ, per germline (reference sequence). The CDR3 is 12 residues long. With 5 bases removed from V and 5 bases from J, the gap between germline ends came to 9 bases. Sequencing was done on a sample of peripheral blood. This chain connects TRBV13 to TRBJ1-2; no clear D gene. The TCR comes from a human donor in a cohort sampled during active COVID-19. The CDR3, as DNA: TGTGCCAGCAGCCCAGGTGGTTATGGCTACACCTTC. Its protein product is CASSPGGYGYTF.